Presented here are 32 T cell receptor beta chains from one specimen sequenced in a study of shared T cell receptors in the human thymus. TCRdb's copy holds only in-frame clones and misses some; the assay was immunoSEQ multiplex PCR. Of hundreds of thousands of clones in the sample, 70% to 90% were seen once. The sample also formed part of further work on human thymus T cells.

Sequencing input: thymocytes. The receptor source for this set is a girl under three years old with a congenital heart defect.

CDR3 nucleotide sequence: TGTGCCAGCAGCTTTAAGCAGGGTCGGCAGTACGCTGGAAACACCATATATTTT. Translating it yields CASSFKQGRQYAGNTIYF. V and J are TRBV7-3 and TRBJ1-3; TRBD1 might be the D (5 bases). The CDR3 consists of 18 residues. CDR1 is SGHTA and CDR2 is FQGTGA in the germline V gene. V was shortened by 3 bases and J by 2 bases, with 20 bases between the two germline ends.

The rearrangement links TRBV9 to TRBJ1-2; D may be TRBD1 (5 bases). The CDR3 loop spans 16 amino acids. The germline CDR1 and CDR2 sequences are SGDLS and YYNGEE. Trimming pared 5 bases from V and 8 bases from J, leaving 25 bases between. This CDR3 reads CASSDLPGLRKEGYTF. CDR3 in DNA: TGTGCCAGCAGTGATCTACCGGGACTCCGAAAGGAGGGCTACACCTTC.

CDR3 DNA: TGCGCCAGCAGCCCACCTGGAGAAGCCGCTAGCACAGATACGCAGTATTTT. This translates into CASSPPGEAASTDTQYF. V and J are TRBV5-1 and TRBJ2-3, with D unresolved. Germline values: CDR1 SGHRS, CDR2 YFSETQ. V lost 4 bases and J lost 0, with 18 bases in between. This CDR3 comprises 17 residues.

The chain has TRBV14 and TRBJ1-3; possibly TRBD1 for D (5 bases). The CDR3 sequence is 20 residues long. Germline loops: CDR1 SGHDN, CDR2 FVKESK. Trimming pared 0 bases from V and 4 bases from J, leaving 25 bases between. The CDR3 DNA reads TGTGCCAGCAGCCAAGATGGGGCGGTCTGGACCCGGTCGTCCGGAAACACCATATATTTT. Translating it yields CASSQDGAVWTRSSGNTIYF.

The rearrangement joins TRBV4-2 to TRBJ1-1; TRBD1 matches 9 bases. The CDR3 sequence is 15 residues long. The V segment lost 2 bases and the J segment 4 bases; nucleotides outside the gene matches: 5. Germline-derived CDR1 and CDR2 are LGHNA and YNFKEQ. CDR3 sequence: CASSQLRTGVTEAFF. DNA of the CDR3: TGTGCCAGCAGCCAATTGCGGACAGGGGTCACTGAAGCTTTCTTT.

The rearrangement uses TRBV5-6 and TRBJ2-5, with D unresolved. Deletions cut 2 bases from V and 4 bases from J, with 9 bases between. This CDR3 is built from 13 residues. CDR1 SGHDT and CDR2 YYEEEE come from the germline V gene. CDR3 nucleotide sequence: TGTGCCAGCAGCTTACAAGTTCCAGAGACCCAGTACTTC. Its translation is CASSLQVPETQYF.

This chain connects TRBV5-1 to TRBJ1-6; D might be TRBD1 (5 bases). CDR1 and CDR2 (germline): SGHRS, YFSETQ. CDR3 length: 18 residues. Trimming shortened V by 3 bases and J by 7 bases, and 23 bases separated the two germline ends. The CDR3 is CASSSSTTAGIGNSPLHF. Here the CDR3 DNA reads TGCGCCAGCAGCTCCTCTACCACCGCAGGGATTGGCAATTCACCCCTCCACTTT. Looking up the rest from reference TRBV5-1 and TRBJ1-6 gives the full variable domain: KAGVTQTPRYLIKTRGQQVTLSCSPISGHRSVSWYQQTPGQGLQFLFEYFSETQRNKGNFPGRFSGRQFSNSRSEMNVSTLELGDSALYLCASSSSTTAGIGNSPLHFGNGTRLTVT.

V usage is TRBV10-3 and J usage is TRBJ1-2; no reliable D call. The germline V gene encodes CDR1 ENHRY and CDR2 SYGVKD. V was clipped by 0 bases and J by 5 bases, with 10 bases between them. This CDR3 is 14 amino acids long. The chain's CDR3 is CAISESSENYGYTF. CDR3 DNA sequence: TGTGCCATCAGTGAGTCGTCGGAGAATTATGGCTACACCTTC.

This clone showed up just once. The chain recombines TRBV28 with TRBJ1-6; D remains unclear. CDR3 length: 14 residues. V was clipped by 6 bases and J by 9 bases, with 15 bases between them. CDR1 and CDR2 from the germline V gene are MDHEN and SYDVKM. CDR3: CASSLTTRGSPLHF. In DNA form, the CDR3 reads TGTGCCAGCAGCCTCACTACCCGGGGTTCACCCCTCCACTTT.

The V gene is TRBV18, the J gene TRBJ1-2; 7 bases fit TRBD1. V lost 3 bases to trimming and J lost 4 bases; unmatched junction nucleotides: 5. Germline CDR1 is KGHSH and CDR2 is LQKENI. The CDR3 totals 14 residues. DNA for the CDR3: TGTGCCAGCTCACCCGACAGGGCCGTCTATGGCTACACCTTC. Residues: CASSPDRAVYGYTF.

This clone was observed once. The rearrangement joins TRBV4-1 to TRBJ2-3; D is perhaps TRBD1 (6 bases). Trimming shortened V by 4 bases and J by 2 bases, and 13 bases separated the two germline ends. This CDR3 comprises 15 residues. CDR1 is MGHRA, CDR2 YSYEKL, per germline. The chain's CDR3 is CASSPGAIDTDTQYF. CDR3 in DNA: TGCGCCAGCAGCCCAGGGGCGATCGACACAGATACGCAGTATTTT.

CDR3 amino acids: CARAGASGEQYF. DNA for the CDR3: TGTGCACGGGCGGGGGCCTCCGGCGAGCAGTACTTC. V and J are TRBV2 and TRBJ2-7; weak D call: TRBD2 (7 bases). The CDR3 loop spans 12 amino acids. Looked up from germline, CDR1 is SNHLY and CDR2 is FYNNEI.

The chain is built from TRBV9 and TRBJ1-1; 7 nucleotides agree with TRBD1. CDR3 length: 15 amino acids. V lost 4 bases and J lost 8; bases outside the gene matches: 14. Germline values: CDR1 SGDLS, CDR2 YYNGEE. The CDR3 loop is CASSPTEPRGREAFF. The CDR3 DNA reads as TGTGCCAGCAGCCCAACCGAGCCCAGGGGGAGGGAAGCTTTCTTT.

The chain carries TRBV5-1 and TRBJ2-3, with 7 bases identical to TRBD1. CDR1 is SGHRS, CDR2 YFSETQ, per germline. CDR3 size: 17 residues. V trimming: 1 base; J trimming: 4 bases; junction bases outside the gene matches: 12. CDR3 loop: CASSLSLAGGPADTQYF. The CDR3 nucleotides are TGCGCCAGCAGCTTGTCACTGGCAGGGGGTCCGGCAGATACGCAGTATTTT.

CDR3 sequence (DNA): TGTGCCAGTAGTAAGAGGGTAACGGAAGCTTTCTTT. This gives the protein CASSKRVTEAFF. This chain uses TRBV19 with TRBJ1-1; the D is unclear. CDR1 is LNHDA and CDR2 is SQIVND in the germline V gene (reference sequence). The V end was cut by 4 bases, the J end by 8 bases, with 11 bases between. This CDR3 has 12 residues.

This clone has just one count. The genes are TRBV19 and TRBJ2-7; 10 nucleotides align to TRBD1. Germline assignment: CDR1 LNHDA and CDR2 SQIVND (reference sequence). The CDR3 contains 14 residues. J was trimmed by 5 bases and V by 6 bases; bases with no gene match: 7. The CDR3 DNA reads TGTGCCAGTAGAGGGGGACAGGGGACCCACGAGCAGTACTTC. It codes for CASRGGQGTHEQYF. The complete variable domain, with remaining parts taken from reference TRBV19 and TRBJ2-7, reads DGGITQSPKYLFRKEGQNVTLSCEQNLNHDAMYWYRQDPGQGLRLIYYSQIVNDFQKGDIAEGYSVSREKKESFPLTVTSAQKNPTAFYLCASRGGQGTHEQYFGPGTRLTVT.

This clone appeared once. CDR3 nucleotides: TGTGCCAGCAGCGTAGACGACAGGGGCGGGAGTGAAAAACTGTTTTTT. Its protein is CASSVDDRGGSEKLFF. The chain is built from TRBV9 and TRBJ1-4; 8 bases are a match to TRBD1. CDR1 SGDLS and CDR2 YYNGEE come from the germline V gene. Trimming took 0 bases from V and 7 from J; bases not matched to a gene: 8. This CDR3 is 16 amino acids long.

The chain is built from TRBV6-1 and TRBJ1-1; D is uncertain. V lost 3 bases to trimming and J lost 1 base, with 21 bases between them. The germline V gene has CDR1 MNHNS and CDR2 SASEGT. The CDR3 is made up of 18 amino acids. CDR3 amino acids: CASSEEHAGPSGNTEAFF. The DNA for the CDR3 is TGTGCCAGCAGTGAGGAACATGCCGGGCCCAGCGGGAACACTGAAGCTTTCTTT.

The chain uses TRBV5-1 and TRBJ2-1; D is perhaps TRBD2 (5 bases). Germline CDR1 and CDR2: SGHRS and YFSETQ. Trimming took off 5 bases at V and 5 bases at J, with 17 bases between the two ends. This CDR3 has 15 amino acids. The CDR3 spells CASSRDTRRNNEQFF. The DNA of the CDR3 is TGCGCCAGCAGTCGAGATACGAGGAGGAACAATGAGCAGTTCTTC.

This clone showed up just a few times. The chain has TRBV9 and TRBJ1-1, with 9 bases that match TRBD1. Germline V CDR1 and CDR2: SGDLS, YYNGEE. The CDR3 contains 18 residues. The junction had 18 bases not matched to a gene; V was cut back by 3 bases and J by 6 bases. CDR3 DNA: TGTGCCAGCAGCGCGGCTACAGGGGGCCCGGAACTCCACTCTGAAGCTTTCTTT. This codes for CASSAATGGPELHSEAFF.

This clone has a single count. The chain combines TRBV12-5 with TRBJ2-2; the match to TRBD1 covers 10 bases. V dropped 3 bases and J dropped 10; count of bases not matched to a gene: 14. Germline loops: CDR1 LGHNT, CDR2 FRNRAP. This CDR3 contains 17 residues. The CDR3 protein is CASGLEKTGGAEKELFF. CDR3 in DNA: TGTGCTAGTGGTTTAGAAAAGACAGGGGGCGCGGAAAAGGAGCTGTTTTTT.

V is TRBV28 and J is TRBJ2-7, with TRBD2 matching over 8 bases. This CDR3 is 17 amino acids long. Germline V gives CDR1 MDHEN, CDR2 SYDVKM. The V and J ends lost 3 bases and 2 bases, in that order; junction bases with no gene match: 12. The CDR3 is CASSLGSGAAPPYEQYF. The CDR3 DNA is TGTGCCAGCAGTTTGGGTAGCGGGGCCGCACCCCCCTACGAGCAGTACTTC. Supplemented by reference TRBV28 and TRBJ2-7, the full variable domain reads DVKVTQSSRYLVKRTGEKVFLECVQDMDHENMFWYRQDPGLGLRLIYFSYDVKMKEKGDIPEGYSVSREKKERFSLILESASTNQTSMYLCASSLGSGAAPPYEQYFGPGTRLTVT.

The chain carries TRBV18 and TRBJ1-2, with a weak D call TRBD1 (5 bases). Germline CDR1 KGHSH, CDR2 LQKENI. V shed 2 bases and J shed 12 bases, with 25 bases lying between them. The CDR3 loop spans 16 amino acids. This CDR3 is CASSPKAGNRPLVDTF. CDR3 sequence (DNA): TGTGCCAGCTCACCAAAGGCAGGGAATCGCCCCTTGGTGGACACCTTC.

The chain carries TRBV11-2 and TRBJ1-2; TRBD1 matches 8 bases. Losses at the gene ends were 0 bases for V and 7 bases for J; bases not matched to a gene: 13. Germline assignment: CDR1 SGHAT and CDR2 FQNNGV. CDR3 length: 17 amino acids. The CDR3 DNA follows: TGTGCCAGCAGCTTAGACCAGAGAACTCAGGGGGCGCGTGGCTACACCTTC. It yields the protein CASSLDQRTQGARGYTF.

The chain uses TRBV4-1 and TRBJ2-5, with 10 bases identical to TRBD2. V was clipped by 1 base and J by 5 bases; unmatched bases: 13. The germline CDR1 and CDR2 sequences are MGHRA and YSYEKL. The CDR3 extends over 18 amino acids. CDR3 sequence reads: CASSQGHLGTSGAETQYF. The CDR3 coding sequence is TGCGCCAGCAGCCAAGGTCATCTGGGAACTAGCGGGGCGGAGACCCAGTACTTC.

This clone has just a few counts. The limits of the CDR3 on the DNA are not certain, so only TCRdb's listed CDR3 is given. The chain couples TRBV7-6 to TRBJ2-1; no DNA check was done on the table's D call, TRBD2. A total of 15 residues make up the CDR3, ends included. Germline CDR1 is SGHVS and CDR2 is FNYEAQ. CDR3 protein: CASSLASGLVFWQFF.

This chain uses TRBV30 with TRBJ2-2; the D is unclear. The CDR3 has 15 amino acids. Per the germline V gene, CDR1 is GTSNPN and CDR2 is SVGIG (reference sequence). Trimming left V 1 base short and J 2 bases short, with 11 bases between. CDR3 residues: CAWSGRVRNTGELFF. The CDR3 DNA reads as TGTGCCTGGAGTGGTCGGGTGCGTAACACCGGGGAGCTGTTTTTT.

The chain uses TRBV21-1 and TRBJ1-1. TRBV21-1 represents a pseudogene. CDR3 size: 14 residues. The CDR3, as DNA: TGTGCCAGCAGCAAAGAGCTTAACCTCGTGGAAGCTTTCTTT. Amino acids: CASSKELNLVEAFF.

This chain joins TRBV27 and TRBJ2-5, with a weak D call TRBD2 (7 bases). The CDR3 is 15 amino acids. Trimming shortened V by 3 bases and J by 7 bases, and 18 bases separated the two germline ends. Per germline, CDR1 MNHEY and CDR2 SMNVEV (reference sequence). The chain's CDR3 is CASSLVGGGQGTQYF. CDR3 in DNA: TGTGCCAGCAGTTTGGTGGGGGGGGGCCAGGGGACCCAGTACTTC.

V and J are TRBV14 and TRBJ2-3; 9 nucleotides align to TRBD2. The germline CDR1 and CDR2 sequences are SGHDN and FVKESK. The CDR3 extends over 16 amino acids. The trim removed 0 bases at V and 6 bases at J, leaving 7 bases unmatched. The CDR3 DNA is TGTGCCAGCAGCCAAGATCAAAGGCTAGCGGGGGATACGCAGTATTTT. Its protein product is CASSQDQRLAGDTQYF.

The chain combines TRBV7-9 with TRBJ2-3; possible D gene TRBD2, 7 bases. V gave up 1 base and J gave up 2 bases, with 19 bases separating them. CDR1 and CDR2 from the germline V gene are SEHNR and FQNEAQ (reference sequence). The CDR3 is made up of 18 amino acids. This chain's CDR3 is CASSLVGGRLGPTDTQYF. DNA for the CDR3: TGTGCCAGCAGCTTAGTGGGGGGGCGATTGGGGCCCACAGATACGCAGTATTTT.

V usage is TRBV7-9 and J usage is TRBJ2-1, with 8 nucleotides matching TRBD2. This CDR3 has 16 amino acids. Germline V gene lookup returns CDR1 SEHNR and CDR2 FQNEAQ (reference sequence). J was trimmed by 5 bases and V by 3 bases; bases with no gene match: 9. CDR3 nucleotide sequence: TGTGCCAGCAGCTTGGACGAACTAGCGGCGAACAATGAGCAGTTCTTC. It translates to CASSLDELAANNEQFF. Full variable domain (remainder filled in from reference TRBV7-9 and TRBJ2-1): DTGVSQNPRHKITKRGQNVTFRCDPISEHNRLYWYRQTLGQGPEFLTYFQNEAQLEKSRLLSDRFSAERPKGSFSTLEIQRTEQGDSAMYLCASSLDELAANNEQFFGPGTRLTVL.